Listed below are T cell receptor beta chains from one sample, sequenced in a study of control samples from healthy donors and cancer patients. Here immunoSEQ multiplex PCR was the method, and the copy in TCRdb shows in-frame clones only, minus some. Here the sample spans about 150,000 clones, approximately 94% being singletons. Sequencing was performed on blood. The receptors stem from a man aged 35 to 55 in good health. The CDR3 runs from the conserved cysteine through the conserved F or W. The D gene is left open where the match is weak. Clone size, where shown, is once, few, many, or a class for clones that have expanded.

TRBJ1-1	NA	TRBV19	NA	CASSPSQPNTEAFF	TGTGCCAGTAGTCCCTCGCAACCGAACACTGAAGCTTTCTTT
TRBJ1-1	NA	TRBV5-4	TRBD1	CASSWEDRGMAFF	TGTGCCAGCAGCTGGGAGGACAGGGGAATGGCTTTCTTT
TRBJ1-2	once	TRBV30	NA	CAWIWAYGYTF	TGTGCCTGGATATGGGCCTATGGCTACACCTTC
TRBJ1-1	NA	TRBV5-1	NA	CASSPAGGFTEAFF	TGCGCCAGCAGCCCGGCCGGGGGCTTCACTGAAGCTTTCTTT
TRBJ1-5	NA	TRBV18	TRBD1	CASSQQGAGQPQHF	TGTGCCAGCTCACAACAGGGGGCGGGACAGCCCCAGCATTTT
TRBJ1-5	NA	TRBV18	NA	CASSQTNQPQHF	TGTGCCAGCTCACAGACCAATCAGCCCCAGCATTTT
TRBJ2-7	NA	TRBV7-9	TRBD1	CASSFPGQGASYEQYF	TGTGCCAGCAGCTTTCCAGGACAGGGGGCCTCCTACGAGCAGTACTTC
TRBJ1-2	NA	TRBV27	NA	CASSLSLFGGAGGYTF	TGTGCCAGCAGTTTATCACTCTTTGGGGGCGCGGGTGGCTACACCTTC
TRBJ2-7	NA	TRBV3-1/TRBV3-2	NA	CASSQLGERDEQYF	TGTGCCAGCAGCCAATTAGGGGAAAGGGACGAGCAGTACTTC
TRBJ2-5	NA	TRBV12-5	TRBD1	CASGLVMVPGQHQETQYF	TGTGCTAGTGGTTTGGTAATGGTCCCGGGACAGCACCAAGAGACCCAGTACTTC
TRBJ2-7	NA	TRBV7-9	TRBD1	CASSPAGTASYEQYF	TGTGCCAGCAGCCCAGCCGGGACAGCTTCCTACGAGCAGTACTTC
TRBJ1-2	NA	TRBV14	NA	CASSPGPSGYGYTF	TGTGCCAGCAGCCCCGGGCCATCAGGTTATGGCTACACCTTC
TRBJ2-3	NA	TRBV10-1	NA	CASSETAGASTDTQYF	TGCGCCAGCAGTGAGACGGCGGGGGCTAGCACAGATACGCAGTATTTT
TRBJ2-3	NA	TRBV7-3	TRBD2	CASSLAGGGSTDTQYF	TGTGCCAGCAGCTTGGCTGGCGGGGGAAGCACAGATACGCAGTATTTT
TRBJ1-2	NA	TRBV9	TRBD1	CASSVGGQGYYGYTF	TGTGCCAGCAGCGTAGGGGGACAGGGATACTATGGCTACACCTTC
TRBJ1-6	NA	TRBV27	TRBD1	CASSTRDRYNSPLHF	TGTGCCAGCAGTACCCGGGACAGGTATAATTCACCCCTCCACTTT
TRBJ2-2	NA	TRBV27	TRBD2	CASSSGLAGGVNTGELFF	TGTGCCAGCAGTTCAGGACTAGCGGGGGGGGTGAACACCGGGGAGCTGTTTTTT
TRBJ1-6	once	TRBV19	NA	CASRLSSYNSPLHF	TGTGCCAGTCGCCTAAGCTCCTATAATTCACCCCTCCACTTT
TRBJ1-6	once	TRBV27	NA	CASSLLVAHNSPLHF	TGTGCCAGCAGTTTACTCGTTGCGCATAATTCACCCCTCCACTTT
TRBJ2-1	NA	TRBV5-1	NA	CASSLGTRGLGSYNEQFF	TGCGCCAGCAGCTTGGGGACACGGGGGTTGGGTTCCTACAATGAGCAGTTCTTC
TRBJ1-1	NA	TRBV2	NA	CASRDPGRGTEAFF	TGTGCCAGCAGGGACCCCGGCAGGGGAACTGAAGCTTTCTTT
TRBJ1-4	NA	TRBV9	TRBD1	CASSVGDRIANEKLFF	TGTGCCAGCAGCGTAGGGGACAGAATAGCTAATGAAAAACTGTTTTTT
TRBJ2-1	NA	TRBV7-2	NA	CASSLRQRGWDNEQFF	TGTGCCAGCAGCTTAAGACAGCGAGGGTGGGACAATGAGCAGTTCTTC
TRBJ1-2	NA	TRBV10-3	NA	CAISDGEPGRHGYTF	TGTGCCATCAGTGATGGGGAACCGGGACGGCATGGCTACACCTTC
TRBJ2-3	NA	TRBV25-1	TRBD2	CASKFPSERGGKADTQYF	TGTGCCAGCAAGTTCCCCTCGGAGCGGGGGGGGAAGGCAGATACGCAGTATTTT
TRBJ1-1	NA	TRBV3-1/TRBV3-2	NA	CASSHLAGVGGSEAFF	TGTGCCAGCAGCCACTTAGCAGGGGTGGGAGGCTCTGAAGCTTTCTTT
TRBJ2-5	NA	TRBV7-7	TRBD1	CASSLSRQGGAETQYF	TGTGCCAGCAGCTTGTCGCGACAGGGGGGTGCAGAGACCCAGTACTTC
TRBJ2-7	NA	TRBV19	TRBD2	CASSEITSGAATYEQYF	TGTGCCAGTAGCGAAATAACTAGCGGGGCGGCGACGTACGAGCAGTACTTC
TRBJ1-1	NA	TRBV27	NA	CASSFQLNTEAFF	TGTGCCAGCAGTTTTCAGTTGAACACTGAAGCTTTCTTT
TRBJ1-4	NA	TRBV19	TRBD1	CAVSEQGQEKLFF	TGTGCCGTTAGTGAACAGGGGCAGGAAAAACTGTTTTTT